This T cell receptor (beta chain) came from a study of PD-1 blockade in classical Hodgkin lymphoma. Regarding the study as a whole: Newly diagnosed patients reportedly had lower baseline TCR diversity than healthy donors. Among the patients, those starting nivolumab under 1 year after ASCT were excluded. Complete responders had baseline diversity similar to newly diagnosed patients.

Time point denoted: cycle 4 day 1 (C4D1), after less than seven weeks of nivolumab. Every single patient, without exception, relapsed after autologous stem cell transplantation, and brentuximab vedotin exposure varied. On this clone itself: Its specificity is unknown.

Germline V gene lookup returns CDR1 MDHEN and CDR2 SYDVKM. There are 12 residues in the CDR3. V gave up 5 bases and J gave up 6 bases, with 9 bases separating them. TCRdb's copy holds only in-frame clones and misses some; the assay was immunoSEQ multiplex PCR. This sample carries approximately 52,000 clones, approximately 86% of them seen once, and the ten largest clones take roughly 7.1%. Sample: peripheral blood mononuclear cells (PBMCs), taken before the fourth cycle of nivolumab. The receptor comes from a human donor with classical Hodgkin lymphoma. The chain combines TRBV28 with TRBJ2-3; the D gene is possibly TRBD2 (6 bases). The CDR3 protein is CASSMLADTQYF. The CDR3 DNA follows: TGTGCCAGCAGTATGCTAGCGGATACGCAGTATTTT. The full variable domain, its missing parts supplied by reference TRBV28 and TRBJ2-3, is DVKVTQSSRYLVKRTGEKVFLECVQDMDHENMFWYRQDPGLGLRLIYFSYDVKMKEKGDIPEGYSVSREKKERFSLILESASTNQTSMYLCASSMLADTQYFGPGTRLTVL.